This TCR beta chain was identified during a study of technical replicates of blood from several donors. Germline CDR1 reads WSHSY; CDR2 reads SAAADI. V gave up 8 bases and J gave up 4 bases; unmatched junction bases: 10. The CDR3 contains 15 residues. TCRdb's table, derived via immunoSEQ multiplex PCR, lists solely in-frame clones and lacks some. In the table there are 80,000 to 90,000 clones, around 94% of which are singletons. This chain links TRBV10-2 with TRBJ2-5; 10 positions match TRBD2. The sample consisted of T cells isolated from PBMCs. The clonotype was recovered from a human donor in good health. CDR3 nucleotide sequence: TGCGCCAGCCAAAAAGCGGGAGGGTTAGCAGAGACCCAGTACTTC. This sequence encodes CASQKAGGLAETQYF.